This T cell receptor beta chain was observed in a study of siplizumab effects on memory and regulatory T cells. General observations from the study: Tregs that proliferated in siplizumab cultures did not have their suppressive function confirmed.

To note about this clone: Its matching antigen is unknown.

Per germline, CDR1 LNHDA and CDR2 SQIVND (reference sequence). V lost 3 bases and J lost 6; bases outside the gene matches: 9. The CDR3 is 15 amino acids. Assayed TCR templates numbered about 10^5 for each sample. TCRdb's table, derived via immunoSEQ multiplex PCR, lists solely in-frame clones and lacks some. The table shows roughly 100,000 clones, with over 85% occurring only once. V and J are TRBV19 and TRBJ2-7; TRBD2 aligns across 9 bases. The receptor was derived from a human donor in good health. The sequenced sample was CD8+ T cells sorted from blood. For the CDR3, the DNA is TGTGCCAGTAGTATCAGGCGGGAGGGACACGGCGAGCAGTACTTC. This translates into CASSIRREGHGEQYF.